The rows below give T cell receptor beta chains drawn from one sample of a study of shared clonotypes between healthy human individuals. Using immunoSEQ multiplex PCR, the repertoire was profiled, and TCRdb retains in-frame clones only, with some absent. The repertoire consists of some 2,500,000 clones, with 85% to 95% occurring once and the leading ten covering approximately 0.39%. The sample comprised naive CD4+ T cells from PBMCs. These receptors came from a man aged 18 to 29 in good health. Some clones in this sample may be carry-over from other donors' samples. Each CDR3 is given with its conserved first and last residue. The D gene is left open where the match is weak.

j_call cdr3_length v_call d_call cdr3_aa
TRBJ2-5 16 TRBV7-2 TRBD2 CASSPRTSGRLETQYF
TRBJ1-2 15 TRBV15 NA CATSRDRMTGYGYTF
TRBJ1-4 14 TRBV6-5 NA CASRLGGADEKLFF
TRBJ2-1 15 TRBV2 TRBD2 CASRAGLAGVIEQFF
TRBJ2-1 14 TRBV27 NA CASSFRSSYNEQFF
TRBJ1-3 15 TRBV28 NA CASSLAGLSGNTIYF
TRBJ2-1 14 TRBV11-2 NA CASSPSGYGDEQFF
TRBJ2-1 15 TRBV18 NA CASSPVGGSYNEQFF
TRBJ2-1 16 TRBV7-3 NA CASSLWGTSSYNEQFF
TRBJ2-7 13 TRBV6-4 NA CASSEVPGSEQYF
TRBJ2-6 16 TRBV6-5 NA CASSYSGVPGANVLTF
TRBJ2-7 16 TRBV6-5 NA CASSYSGSGPFYEQYF
TRBJ2-5 14 TRBV9 TRBD2 CASSVEAGGETQYF
TRBJ1-4 16 TRBV7-8 NA CASSSDRTRSNEKLFF
TRBJ1-2 16 TRBV7-7 NA CASSLAQRRFNYGYTF
TRBJ1-3 14 TRBV5-1 NA CASSLGARENTIYF
TRBJ2-1 12 TRBV19 NA CASSLPFNEQFF
TRBJ2-2 16 TRBV18 NA CASSPYGDVDTGELFF
TRBJ2-7 14 TRBV29-1 NA CSVGPGHGLDEQYF
TRBJ1-6 13 TRBV4-3 NA CASSQDPNSPLHF
TRBJ1-2 13 TRBV5-1 NA CASTWDSNYGYTF
TRBJ2-1 17 TRBV15 TRBD2 CATSRVGRGSSYNEQFF
TRBJ2-7 16 TRBV19 TRBD2 CASSSGTSGSSYEQYF
TRBJ2-7 14 TRBV7-3 NA CASSPQGSSYEQYF
TRBJ2-2 14 TRBV5-8 NA CASKKGLRTGELFF
TRBJ2-1 14 TRBV9 TRBD1 CASSPSNRGNEQFF
TRBJ1-1 11 TRBV30 NA CARSRGSEAFF
TRBJ2-1 13 TRBV2 NA CASTPESLLPGFF
TRBJ2-1 16 TRBV7-2 NA CASSFRRSGRDNEQFF
TRBJ2-1 16 TRBV7-9 NA CASSFDNHLSYNEQFF
TRBJ2-7 18 TRBV10-1 TRBD2 CASSELQLQTSGAYEQYF
TRBJ1-2 13 TRBV4-2 NA CASSQEWGSGYTF
TRBJ2-3 11 TRBV2 NA CASKREDTQYF
TRBJ1-4 12 TRBV6-5 NA CASSGPNEKLFF
TRBJ2-5 16 TRBV14 NA CASSQVFRLDQETQYF
TRBJ2-7 17 TRBV7-2 TRBD2 CASSLKVTSGSSYEQYF
TRBJ2-7 11 TRBV29-1 NA CSVGELYEQYF